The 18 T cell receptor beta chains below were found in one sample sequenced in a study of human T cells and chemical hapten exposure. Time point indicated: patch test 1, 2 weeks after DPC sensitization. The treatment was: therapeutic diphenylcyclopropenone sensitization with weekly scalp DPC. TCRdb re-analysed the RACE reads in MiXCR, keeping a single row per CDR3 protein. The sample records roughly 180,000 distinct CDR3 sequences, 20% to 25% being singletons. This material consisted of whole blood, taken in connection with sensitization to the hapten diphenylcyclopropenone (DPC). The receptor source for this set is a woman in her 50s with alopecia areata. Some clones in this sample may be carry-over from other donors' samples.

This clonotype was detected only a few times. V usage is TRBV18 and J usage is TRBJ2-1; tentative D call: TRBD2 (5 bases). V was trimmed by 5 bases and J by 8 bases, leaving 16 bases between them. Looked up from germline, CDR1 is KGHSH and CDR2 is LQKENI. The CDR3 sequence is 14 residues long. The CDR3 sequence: CASSSLMTGDEQFF. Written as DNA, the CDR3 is TGTGCCAGCTCATCACTGATGACCGGGGATGAGCAGTTCTTC.

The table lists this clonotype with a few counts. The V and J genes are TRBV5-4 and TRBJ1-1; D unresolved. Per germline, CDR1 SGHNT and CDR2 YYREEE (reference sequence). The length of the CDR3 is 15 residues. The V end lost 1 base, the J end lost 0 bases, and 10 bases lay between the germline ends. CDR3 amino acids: CASSLRSAVNTEAFF. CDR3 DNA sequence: TGTGCCAGCAGCTTGAGGTCCGCAGTGAACACTGAAGCTTTCTTT.

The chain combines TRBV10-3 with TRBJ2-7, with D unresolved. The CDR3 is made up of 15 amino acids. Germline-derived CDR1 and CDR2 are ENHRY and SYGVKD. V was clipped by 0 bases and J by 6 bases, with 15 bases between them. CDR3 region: CAISESRLGAGEQYF. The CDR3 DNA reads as TGTGCCATCAGTGAGTCGAGACTCGGTGCAGGCGAGCAGTACTTC.

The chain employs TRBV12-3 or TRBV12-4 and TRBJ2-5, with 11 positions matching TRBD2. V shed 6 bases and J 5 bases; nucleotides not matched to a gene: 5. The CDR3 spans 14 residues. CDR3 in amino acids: CASSPSGRPETQYF. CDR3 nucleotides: TGTGCCAGCAGCCCTAGCGGGAGGCCGGAGACCCAGTACTTC.

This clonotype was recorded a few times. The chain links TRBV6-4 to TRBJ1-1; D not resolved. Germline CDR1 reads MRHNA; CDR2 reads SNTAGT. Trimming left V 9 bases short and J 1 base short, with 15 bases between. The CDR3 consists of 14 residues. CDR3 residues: CARRDFYWNTEAFF. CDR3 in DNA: TGTGCCAGGAGGGATTTTTATTGGAACACTGAAGCTTTCTTT.

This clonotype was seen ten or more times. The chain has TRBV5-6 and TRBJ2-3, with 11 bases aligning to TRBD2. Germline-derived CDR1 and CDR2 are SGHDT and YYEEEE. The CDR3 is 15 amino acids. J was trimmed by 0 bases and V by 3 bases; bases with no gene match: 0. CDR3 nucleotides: TGTGCCAGCAGCTGGACTAGCGGGAGCACAGATACGCAGTATTTT. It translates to CASSWTSGSTDTQYF.

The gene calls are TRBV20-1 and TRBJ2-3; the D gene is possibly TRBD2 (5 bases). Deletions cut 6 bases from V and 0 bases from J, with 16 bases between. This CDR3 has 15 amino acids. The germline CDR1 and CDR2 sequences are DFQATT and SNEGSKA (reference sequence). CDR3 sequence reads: CSAESGNFSTDTQYF. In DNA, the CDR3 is TGCAGTGCAGAATCCGGGAACTTTAGCACAGATACGCAGTATTTT.

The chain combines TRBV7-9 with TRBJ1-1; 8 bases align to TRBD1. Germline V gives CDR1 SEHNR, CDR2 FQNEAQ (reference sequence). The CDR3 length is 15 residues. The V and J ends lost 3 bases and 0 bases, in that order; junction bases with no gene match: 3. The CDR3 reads CASSFPGQVNTEAFF. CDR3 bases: TGTGCCAGCAGCTTCCCGGGACAGGTGAACACTGAAGCTTTCTTT.

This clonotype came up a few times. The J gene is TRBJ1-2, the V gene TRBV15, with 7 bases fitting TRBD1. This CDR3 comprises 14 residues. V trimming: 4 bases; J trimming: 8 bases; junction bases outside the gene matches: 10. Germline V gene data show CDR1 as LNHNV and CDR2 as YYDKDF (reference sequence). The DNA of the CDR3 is TGTGCCACCAGCATGACAGGGAACCCGCGGGGCTACACCTTC. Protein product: CATSMTGNPRGYTF.

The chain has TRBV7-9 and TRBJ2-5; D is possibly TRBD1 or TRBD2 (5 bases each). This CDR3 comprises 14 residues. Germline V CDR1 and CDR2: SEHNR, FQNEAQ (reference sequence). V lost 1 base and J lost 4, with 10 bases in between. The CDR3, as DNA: TGTGCCAGCAGCTTAGAGGGGACGGGAGAGACCCAGTACTTC. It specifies CASSLEGTGETQYF.

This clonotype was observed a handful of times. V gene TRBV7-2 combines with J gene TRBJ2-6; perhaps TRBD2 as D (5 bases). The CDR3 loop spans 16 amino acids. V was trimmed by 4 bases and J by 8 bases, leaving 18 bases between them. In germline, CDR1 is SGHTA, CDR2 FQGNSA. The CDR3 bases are TGTGCCAGCAGCTCTTCGGGGTCGACATCAACCAACGTCCTGACTTTC. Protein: CASSSSGSTSTNVLTF.

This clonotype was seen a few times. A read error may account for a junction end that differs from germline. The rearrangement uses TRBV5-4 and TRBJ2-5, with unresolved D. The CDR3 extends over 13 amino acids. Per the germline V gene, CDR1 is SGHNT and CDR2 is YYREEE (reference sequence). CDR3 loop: CASSLVPIETQYF. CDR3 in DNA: TGTGCCAGCAGTTTGGTGCCGATAGAGACCCAGTACTTC.

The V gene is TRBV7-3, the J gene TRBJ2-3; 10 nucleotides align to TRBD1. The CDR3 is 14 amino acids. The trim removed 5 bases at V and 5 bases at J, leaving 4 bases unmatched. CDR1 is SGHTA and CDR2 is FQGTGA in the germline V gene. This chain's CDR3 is CASSRQGAVDTQYF. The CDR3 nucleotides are TGTGCCAGCAGCCGACAGGGGGCTGTAGATACGCAGTATTTT.

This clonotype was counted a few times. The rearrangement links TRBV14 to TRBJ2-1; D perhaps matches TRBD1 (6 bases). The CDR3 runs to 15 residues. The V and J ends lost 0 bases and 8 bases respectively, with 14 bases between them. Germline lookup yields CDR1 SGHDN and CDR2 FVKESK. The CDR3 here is CASSQDFQGRDEQFF. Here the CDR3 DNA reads TGTGCCAGCAGCCAAGATTTCCAGGGGCGGGATGAGCAGTTCTTC.

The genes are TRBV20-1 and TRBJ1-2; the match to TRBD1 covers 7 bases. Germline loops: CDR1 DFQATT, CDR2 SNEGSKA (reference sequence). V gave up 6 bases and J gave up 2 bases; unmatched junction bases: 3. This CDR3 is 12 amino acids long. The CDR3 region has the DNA TGCAGTGCAAAGACAGGGAACTATGGCTACACCTTC. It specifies CSAKTGNYGYTF.

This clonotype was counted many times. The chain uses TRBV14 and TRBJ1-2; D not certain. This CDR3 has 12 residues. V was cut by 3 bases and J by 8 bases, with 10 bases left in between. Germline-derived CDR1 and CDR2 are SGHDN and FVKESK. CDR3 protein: CASSQGYGGYTF. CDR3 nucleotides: TGTGCCAGCAGCCAGGGGTACGGAGGCTACACCTTC.

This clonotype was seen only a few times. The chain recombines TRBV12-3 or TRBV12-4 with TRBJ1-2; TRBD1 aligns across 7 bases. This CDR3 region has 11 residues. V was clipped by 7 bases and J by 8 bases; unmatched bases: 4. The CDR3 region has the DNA TGTGCCAGCAATTACAGGGGCGGCTACACCTTC. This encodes CASNYRGGYTF.

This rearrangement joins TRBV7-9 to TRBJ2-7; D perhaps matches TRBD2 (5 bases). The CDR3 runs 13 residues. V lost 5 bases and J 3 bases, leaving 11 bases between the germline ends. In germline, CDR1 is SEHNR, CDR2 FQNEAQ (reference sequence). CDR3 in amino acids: CASSPSGDYEQYF. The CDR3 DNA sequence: TGTGCCAGCAGCCCGTCCGGGGACTACGAGCAGTACTTC.